This T cell receptor beta chain emerged from a study of blood T cell repertoires in COVID-19 (dated by TCRdb to between 2020 and 2021). For the study in its entirety: Samples covering the acute and convalescent phases of COVID-19 were provided by collaborators in the United States, Italy and Spain. The material from the prospective study consisted of cDNA or gDNA derived from T cells, B-cell-depleted T cells, or PBMCs. Deeply sampled blood TCRbeta repertoires from subjects exposed to, actively infected with, or recovered from COVID-19 were included in the dataset. The repertoires were released in a freely available public database meant as a resource for research on the immune response to SARS-CoV-2. Samples were obtained from the ongoing ImmuneRACE study (first 160 participants) and from about 1,300 subjects provided by 6 global collaborators. A de-identified subject ID, COVID-19 status, age in years and sex were almost always included in the sample metadata. Where available, HLA class I and class II types were taken from metadata supplied by the sample provider and were not determined by assay-based typing.

Each collaborating institution followed its own protocols to collect whole blood in K2EDTA tubes. For TCRbeta analysis, collaborators shipped samples as frozen whole blood, isolated PBMCs, or DNA extracted from either of those sample types. The CDR3 covers 15 residues, taking in both the cysteine and the phenylalanine. The kept DNA is CDR3 alone, 45 bases in frame from the first base. Germline trimming amounts to 5 bases on V and 7 bases on J, with 9 as the count of junction bases outside the gene matches. CDR1 and CDR2, per the germline V gene, are SGHTA and FQGNSA. With regard to this clone: The antigen this receptor binds is unknown. Qualities for individual bases were not recorded, and no much larger clone is one base off.

TCRbeta CDR3 regions were amplified from genomic DNA by means of the immunoSEQ Assay, a bias-controlled multiplex PCR. The study's processing was this. The number of nucleated cells in each sample was estimated by amplification of reference gene primers within the assay. To quantify the absolute abundance of each unique TCRbeta CDR3 rearrangement, sequence reads were collapsed and filtered. Productive Simpson clonality was computed per sample as the square root of Simpson's diversity index over productive rearrangements. Imported from immuneACCESS, the table was reduced by TCRdb to in-frame sequences with V and J called. These copies leave out some clones; in studies compared against another copy, an unresolved V gene accounts for under half, and the cause of the remainder is not known. From that table come the V and J calls and clone size; the DNA was used to work out D and trimming. This sample has 200,000 or so clones in its table, and 84% of those were observed once. The ten top clones hold less than 6.5% of the sample.

Summary of the overall study and its limitations: Clinical and demographic metadata were provided uncurated, with the amount varying by source and participant.

The sample comprised peripheral blood. The sequence joins TRBV7-2 to TRBJ2-7, and TRBD1 matches 12 of the central bases. The source of this sequence is a woman in her 70s with active or convalescent COVID-19. The CDR3 protein is CASSPGDRGREEQYF. Here is the DNA: TGTGCCAGCAGCCCCGGGGACAGGGGGCGCGAAGAGCAGTACTTC. With the rest looked up from the reference TRBV7-2 and TRBJ2-7 genes rather than sequenced, the full variable domain is GAGVSQSPSNKVTEKGKDVELRCDPISGHTALYWYRQSLGQGLEFLIYFQGNSAPDKSGLPSDRFSAERTGGSVSTLTIQRTQQEDSAVYLCASSPGDRGREEQYFGPGTRLTVT.